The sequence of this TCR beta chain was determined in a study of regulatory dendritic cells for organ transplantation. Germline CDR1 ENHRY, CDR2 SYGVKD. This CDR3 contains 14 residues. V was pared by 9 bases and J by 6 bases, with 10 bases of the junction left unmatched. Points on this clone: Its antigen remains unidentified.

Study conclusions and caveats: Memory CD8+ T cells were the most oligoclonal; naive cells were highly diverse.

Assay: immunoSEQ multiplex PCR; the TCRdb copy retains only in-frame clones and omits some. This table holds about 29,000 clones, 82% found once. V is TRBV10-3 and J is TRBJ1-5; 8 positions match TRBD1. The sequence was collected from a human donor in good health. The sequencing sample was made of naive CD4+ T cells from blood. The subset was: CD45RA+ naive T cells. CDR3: CAIDDRGTGQPQHF. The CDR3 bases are TGTGCCATAGACGACAGGGGCACGGGTCAGCCCCAGCATTTT.